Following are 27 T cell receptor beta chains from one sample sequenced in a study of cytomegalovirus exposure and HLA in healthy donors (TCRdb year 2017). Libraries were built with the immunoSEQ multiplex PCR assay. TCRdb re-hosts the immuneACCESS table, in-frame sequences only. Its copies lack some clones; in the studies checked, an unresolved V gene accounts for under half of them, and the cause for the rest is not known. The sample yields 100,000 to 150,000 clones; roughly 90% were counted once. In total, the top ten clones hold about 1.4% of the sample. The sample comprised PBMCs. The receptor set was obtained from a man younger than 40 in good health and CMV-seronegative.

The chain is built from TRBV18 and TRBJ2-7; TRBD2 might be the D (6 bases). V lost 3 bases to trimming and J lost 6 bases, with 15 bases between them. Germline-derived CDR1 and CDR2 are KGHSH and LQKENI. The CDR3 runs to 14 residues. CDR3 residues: CASSPLDKGGEQYF. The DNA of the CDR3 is TGTGCCAGCTCACCTTTAGATAAGGGAGGCGAGCAGTACTTC.

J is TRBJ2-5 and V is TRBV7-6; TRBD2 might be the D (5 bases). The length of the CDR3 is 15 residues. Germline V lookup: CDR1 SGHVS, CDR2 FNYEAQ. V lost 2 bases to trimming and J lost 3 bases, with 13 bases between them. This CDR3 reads CASSLLFSREETQYF. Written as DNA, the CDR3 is TGTGCCAGCAGCTTACTTTTTTCGAGGGAAGAGACCCAGTACTTC.

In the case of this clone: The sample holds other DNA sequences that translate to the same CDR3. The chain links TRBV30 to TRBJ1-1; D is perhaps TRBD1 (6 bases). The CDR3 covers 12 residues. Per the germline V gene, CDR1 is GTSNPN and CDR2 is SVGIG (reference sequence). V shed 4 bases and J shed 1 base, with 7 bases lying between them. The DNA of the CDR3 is TGTGCCTGGACACAGGGGAACACTGAAGCTTTCTTT. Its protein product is CAWTQGNTEAFF. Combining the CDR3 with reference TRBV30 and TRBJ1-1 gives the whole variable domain SQTIHQWPATLVQPVGSPLSLECTVEGTSNPNLYWYRQAAGRGLQLLFYSVGIGQISSEVPQNLSASRPQDRQFILSSKKLLLSDSGFYLCAWTQGNTEAFFGQGTRLTVV.

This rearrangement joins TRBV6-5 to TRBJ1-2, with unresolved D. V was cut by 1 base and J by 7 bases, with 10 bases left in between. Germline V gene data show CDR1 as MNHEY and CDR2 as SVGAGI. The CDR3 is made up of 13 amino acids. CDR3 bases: TGTGCCAGCAGTTACTGGCGGGAAACTGGCTACACCTTC. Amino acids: CASSYWRETGYTF.

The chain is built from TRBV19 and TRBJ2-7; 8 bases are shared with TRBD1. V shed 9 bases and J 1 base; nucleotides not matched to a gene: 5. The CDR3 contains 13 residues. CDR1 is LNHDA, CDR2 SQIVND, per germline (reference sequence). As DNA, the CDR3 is TGTGCCAGCGGACAGGGATATTCCTACGAGCAGTACTTC. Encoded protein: CASGQGYSYEQYF.

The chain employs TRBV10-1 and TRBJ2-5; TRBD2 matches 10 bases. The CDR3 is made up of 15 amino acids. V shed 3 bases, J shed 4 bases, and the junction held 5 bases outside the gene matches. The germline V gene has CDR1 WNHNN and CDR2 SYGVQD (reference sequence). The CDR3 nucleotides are TGCGCCAGCAGTGAAGCTAGCGGGAGAGGAGAGACCCAGTACTTC. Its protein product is CASSEASGRGETQYF.

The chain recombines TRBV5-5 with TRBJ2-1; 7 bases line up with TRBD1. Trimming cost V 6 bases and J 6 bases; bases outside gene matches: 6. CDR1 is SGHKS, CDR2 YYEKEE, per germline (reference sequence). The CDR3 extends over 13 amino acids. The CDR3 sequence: CASTVPGGNEQFF. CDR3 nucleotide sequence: TGTGCCAGCACCGTCCCAGGGGGCAATGAGCAGTTCTTC.

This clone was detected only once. CDR3 sequence: CASSRTGQVGYEQYF. CDR3 in DNA: TGTGCCAGCAGCCGAACGGGACAGGTCGGCTACGAGCAGTACTTC. This rearrangement joins TRBV7-2 to TRBJ2-7; 8 bases match TRBD1. V shed 5 bases and J 3 bases; nucleotides not matched to a gene: 9. Germline V lookup: CDR1 SGHTA, CDR2 FQGNSA. This CDR3 is 15 amino acids long. Full variable domain (remainder filled in from reference TRBV7-2 and TRBJ2-7): GAGVSQSPSNKVTEKGKDVELRCDPISGHTALYWYRQSLGQGLEFLIYFQGNSAPDKSGLPSDRFSAERTGGSVSTLTIQRTQQEDSAVYLCASSRTGQVGYEQYFGPGTRLTVT.

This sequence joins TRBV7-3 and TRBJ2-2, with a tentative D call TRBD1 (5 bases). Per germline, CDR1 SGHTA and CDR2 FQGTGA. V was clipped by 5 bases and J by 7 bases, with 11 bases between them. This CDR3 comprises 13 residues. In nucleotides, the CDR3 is TGTGCCAGCAGCCATAGGGGTAACGGGGAGCTGTTTTTT. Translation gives CASSHRGNGELFF.

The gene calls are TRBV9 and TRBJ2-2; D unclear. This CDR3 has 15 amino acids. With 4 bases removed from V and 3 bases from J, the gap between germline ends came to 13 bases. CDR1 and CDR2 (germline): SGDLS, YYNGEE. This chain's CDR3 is CASSPWASDTGELFF. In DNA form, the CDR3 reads TGTGCCAGCAGCCCTTGGGCTTCCGACACCGGGGAGCTGTTTTTT.

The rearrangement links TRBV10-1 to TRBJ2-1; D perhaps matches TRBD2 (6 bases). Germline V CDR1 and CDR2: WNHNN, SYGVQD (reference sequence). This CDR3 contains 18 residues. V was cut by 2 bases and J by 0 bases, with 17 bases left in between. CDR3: CASSEAPSSGYSYNEQFF. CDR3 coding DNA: TGCGCCAGCAGTGAGGCCCCCAGTAGCGGATACTCCTACAATGAGCAGTTCTTC.

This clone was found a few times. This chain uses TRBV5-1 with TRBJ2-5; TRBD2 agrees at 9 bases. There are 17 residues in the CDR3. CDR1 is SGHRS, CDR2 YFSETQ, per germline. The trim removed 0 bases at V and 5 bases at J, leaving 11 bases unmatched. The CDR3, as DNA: TGCGCCAGCAGCTTGGATAGACTAGCGGCTTTAGGGGAGACCCAGTACTTC. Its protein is CASSLDRLAALGETQYF. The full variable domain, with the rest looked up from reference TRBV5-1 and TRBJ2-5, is KAGVTQTPRYLIKTRGQQVTLSCSPISGHRSVSWYQQTPGQGLQFLFEYFSETQRNKGNFPGRFSGRQFSNSRSEMNVSTLELGDSALYLCASSLDRLAALGETQYFGPGTRLLVL.

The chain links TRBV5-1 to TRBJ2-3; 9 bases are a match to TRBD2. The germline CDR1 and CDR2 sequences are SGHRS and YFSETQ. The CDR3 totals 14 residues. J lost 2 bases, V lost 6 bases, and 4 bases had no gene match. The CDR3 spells CASMREGPTDTQYF. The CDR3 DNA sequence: TGCGCCAGCATGCGGGAGGGCCCCACAGATACGCAGTATTTT. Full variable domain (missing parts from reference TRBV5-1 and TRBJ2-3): KAGVTQTPRYLIKTRGQQVTLSCSPISGHRSVSWYQQTPGQGLQFLFEYFSETQRNKGNFPGRFSGRQFSNSRSEMNVSTLELGDSALYLCASMREGPTDTQYFGPGTRLTVL.

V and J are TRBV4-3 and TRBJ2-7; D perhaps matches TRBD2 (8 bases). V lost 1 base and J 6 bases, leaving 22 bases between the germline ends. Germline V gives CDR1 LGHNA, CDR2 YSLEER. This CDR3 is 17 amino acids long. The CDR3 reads CASSQVLSGGQRGEQYF. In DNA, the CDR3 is TGCGCCAGCAGCCAAGTGCTCAGCGGGGGACAGCGTGGCGAGCAGTACTTC.

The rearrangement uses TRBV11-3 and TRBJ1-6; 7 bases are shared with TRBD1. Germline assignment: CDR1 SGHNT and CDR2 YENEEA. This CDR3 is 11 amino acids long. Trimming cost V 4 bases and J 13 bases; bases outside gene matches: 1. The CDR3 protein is CASSSGGPLHF. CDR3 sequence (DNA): TGTGCCAGCAGCTCAGGGGGGCCCCTCCACTTT.

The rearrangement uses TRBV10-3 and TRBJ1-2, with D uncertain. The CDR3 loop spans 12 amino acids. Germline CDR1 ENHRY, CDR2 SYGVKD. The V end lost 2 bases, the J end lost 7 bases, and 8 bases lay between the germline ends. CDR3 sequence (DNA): TGTGCCATCAGTGAGGTCCTGCGTGGCTACACCTTC. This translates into CAISEVLRGYTF.

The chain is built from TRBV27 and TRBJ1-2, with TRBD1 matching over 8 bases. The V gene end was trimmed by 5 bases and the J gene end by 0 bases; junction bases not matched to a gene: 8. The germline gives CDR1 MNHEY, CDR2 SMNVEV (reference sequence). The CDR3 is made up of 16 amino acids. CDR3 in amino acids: CASSLRQGLANYGYTF. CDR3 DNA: TGTGCCAGCAGTCTCCGACAGGGGTTGGCTAACTATGGCTACACCTTC.

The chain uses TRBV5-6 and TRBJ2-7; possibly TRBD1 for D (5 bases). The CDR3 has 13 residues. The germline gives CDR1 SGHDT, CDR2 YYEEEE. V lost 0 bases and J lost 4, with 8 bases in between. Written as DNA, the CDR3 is TGTGCCAGCAGCTTGGTATCAGGGTACGAGCAGTACTTC. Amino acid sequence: CASSLVSGYEQYF.

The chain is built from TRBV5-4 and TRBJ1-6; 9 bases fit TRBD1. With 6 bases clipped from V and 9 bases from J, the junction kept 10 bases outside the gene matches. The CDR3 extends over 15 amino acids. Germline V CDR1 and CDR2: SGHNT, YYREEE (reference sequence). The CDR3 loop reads CASTTTQGAGSPLHF. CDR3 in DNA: TGTGCCAGCACCACGACACAGGGGGCAGGTTCACCCCTCCACTTT.

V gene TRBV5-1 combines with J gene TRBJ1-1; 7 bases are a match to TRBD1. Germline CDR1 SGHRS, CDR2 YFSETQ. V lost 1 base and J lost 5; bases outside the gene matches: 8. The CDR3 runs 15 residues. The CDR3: CASSLQPGGGTEAFF. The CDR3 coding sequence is TGCGCCAGCAGCTTGCAACCAGGGGGTGGGACTGAAGCTTTCTTT.

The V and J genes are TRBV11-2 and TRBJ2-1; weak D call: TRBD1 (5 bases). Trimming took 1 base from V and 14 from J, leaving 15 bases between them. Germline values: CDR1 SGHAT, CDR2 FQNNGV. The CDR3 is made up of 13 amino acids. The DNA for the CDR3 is TGTGCCAGCAGCTTAGGGCCCCTGCAGGGCGAGTTCTTC. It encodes CASSLGPLQGEFF.

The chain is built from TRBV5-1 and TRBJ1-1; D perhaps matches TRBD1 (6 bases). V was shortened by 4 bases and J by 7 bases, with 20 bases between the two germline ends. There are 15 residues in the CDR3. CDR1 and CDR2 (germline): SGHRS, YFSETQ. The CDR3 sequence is CASSPETGRTIEAFF. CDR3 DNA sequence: TGCGCCAGCAGCCCTGAAACAGGGCGGACGATTGAAGCTTTCTTT.

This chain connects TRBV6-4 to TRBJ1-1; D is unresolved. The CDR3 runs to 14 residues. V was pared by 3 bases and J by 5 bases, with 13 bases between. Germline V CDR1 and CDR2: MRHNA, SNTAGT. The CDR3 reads CASSETGRGTEAFF. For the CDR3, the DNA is TGTGCCAGCAGTGAGACGGGCCGAGGGACTGAAGCTTTCTTT.

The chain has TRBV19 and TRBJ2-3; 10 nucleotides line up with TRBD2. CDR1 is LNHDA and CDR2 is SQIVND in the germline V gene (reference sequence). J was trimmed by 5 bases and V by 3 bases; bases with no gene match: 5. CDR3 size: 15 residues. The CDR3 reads CASSIISGRGDTQYF. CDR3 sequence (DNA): TGTGCCAGTAGTATTATAAGCGGGAGGGGAGATACGCAGTATTTT.

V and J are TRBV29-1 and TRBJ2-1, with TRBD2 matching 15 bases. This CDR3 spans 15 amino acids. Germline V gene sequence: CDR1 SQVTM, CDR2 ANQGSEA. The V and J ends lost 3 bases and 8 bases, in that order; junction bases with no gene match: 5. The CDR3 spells CSVERTSGRVDEQFF. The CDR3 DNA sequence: TGCAGCGTTGAGAGGACTAGCGGGAGGGTAGATGAGCAGTTCTTC.

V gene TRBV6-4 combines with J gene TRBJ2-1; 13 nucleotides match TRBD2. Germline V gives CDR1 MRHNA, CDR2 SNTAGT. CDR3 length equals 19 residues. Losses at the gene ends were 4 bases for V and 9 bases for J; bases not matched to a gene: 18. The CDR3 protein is CASSAKVPSLAGGRGEQFF. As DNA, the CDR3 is TGTGCCAGCAGTGCCAAAGTCCCCTCACTAGCGGGAGGGCGAGGTGAGCAGTTCTTC.

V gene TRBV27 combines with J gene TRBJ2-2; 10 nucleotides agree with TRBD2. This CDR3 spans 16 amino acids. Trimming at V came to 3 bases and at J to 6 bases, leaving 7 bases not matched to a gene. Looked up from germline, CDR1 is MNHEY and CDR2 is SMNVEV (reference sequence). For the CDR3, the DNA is TGTGCCAGCAGTTTCCACCAAGCGGGAGGGCCCGGGGAGCTGTTTTTT. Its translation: CASSFHQAGGPGELFF.